This T cell receptor (beta chain) is drawn from a study of T cells in tuberculosis (dated 2018 in TCRdb). About the full investigation: The study combined CD1B tetramers and high-throughput TCR immunosequencing to characterize T cells specific for the mycobacterial lipid antigen glucose monomycolate (GMM). IGRA-negative adolescents, IGRA-positive adolescents with latent tuberculosis and adults with active tuberculosis, ten per group, were compared in a South African clinical cohort. The study at large found these results: Smaller mean NN-distances to GMM-specific TCRs were observed in active tuberculosis TCR-alpha repertoires than in IGRA-negative controls, suggesting clonal expansion of GMM-specific TCRs. With the diverse GMM-specific repertoire as input, a classifier achieved around 87% accuracy (AUROC 0.75 to 0.95), whereas GEM motif frequencies as input gave roughly 70% accuracy. The smaller NN-distances in active tuberculosis patients were driven in part by shorter CDR3-alpha lengths, while the difference seen for TCR-beta was not statistically significant. Clinical samples were selected based on which cryopreserved specimens were available, and the active tuberculosis cases were adults whereas the controls were adolescents.

V lost 8 bases and J lost 8 bases; the stretch between them is 19 bases long. From cysteine to phenylalanine, the CDR3 is 14 amino acids long. This entry keeps only the CDR3 DNA: 42 bases, framed from base 1. According to the germline V gene (reference sequence), CDR1 reads SGHNT and CDR2 reads YYREEE. The immunoSEQ multiplex PCR assay was used to generate TCR libraries, with TCR-beta and/or TCR-alpha/delta assays applied to each sample. The Illumina high-throughput platform was used to sequence the amplified TCR libraries. In the original analysis: Clustering and dimensionality reduction were performed using pairwise TCRdist distances among GMM-specific receptors from ex vivo sorted or in vitro expanded T cells. Each clinical repertoire was assigned a mean NN-distance score, defined as the average TCRdist to the nearest 10% of tetramer-positive reference sequences. GEM TCR motif frequency was calculated as the fraction of unique TCRs that matched known GEM sequences in V/J usage and CDR3 length. Active tuberculosis was classified by linear discriminant analysis with leave-one-out cross-validation, implemented in scikit-learn. The clones in this table, taken by TCRdb from immuneACCESS, are in-frame only. Not every clone is retained; where verified, under half of the shortfall comes from an unresolved V gene, and the cause of the rest is unknown. The DNA gave D and trimming, while V, J and clone size come from that table. For this sample the table gives roughly 41,000 clones, of which about 94% were detected only once. The top ten hold over 10% of the sample.

At study entry, adolescents were screened for latent tuberculosis infection by tuberculin skin test and QuantiFERON-TB GOLD In-Tube IGRA. Immunosequencing was performed on unsorted cryopreserved PBMC, with around 100,000 T cells per clinical donor covered on average. Eleven high schools in the Worcester region of the Western Cape, South Africa, served as enrollment sites for adolescents aged 12 to 18 years. Around 10 M. tuberculosis-infected adolescents and approximately ten uninfected adolescents were selected, with the two groups matched for age and sex. For the adolescents, PBMC were isolated by density centrifugation from freshly drawn heparinized blood and then cryopreserved. A note on this clone: Its antigen is still unknown. No per-base quality is available; no much larger clone lies one base away.

The V and J genes are TRBV5-4 and TRBJ2-2; the D gene identity is not certain. This TCR was recovered from a donor aged 10-35 years with latent tuberculosis or without tuberculosis infection. Some clones in this sample may be carry-over from other donors' samples. The source material was PBMCs. This receptor has the CDR3 CASSPGEPSGELFF. At the DNA level, the sequence is TGTGCCAGTAGCCCCGGTGAACCCTCAGGGGAGCTGTTTTTT.